This T cell receptor (beta chain) appears in the sequencing data of a study of CD8+CD57+ T cells in acquired aplastic anemia. The CDR3 is 15 residues long. CDR1 SGHAT and CDR2 FQNNGV come from the germline V gene. In regard to this clonotype: A much bigger clone sits one base away, suggesting this may be a read error.

The TCR beta profiling, which covered VDJ combination and CDR3 sequence, was carried out using genomic DNA as the template. TCRdb reprocessed the reads via MiXCR and lists one record per CDR3 protein. The sample lists about 220,000 distinct CDR3 sequences, 34% occurring once. The receptor was derived from a human donor in good health, serving as a control. The rearrangement links TRBV11-2 to TRBJ2-7, with 8 bases lining up with TRBD1. Sequenced sample: sorted CD4+, CD8+, or CD8+CD57+ T cells (not recorded which) from PBMCs. The CDR3 sequence is CASGLGRGLFYEQYF. The CDR3 DNA sequence: TGTGCCAGCGGCTTAGGCAGGGGGCTTTTCTACGAGCAGTACTTC.